One sample yielded the 16 T cell receptor beta chains listed below, sequenced in a study of metastatic and nonmetastatic thyroid tumors. TCRdb re-called the PCR reads with MiXCR. The top ten hold roughly 3.2% of the sample, which has 43,000 or so clones, roughly a quarter seen once. No treatment of any kind had been given to any patient before thyroid surgery. Sequenced input: blood. The receptors shown here come from a male donor with papillary thyroid cancer or a benign thyroid nodule (not recorded which). Some clones in this sample may be carry-over from other donors' samples.

This chain connects TRBV6-2 or TRBV6-3 to TRBJ2-7, with TRBD1 identical over 9 bases. The germline V gene has CDR1 MNHEY and CDR2 SVGEGT. V trimming: 10 bases; J trimming: 6 bases; junction bases outside the gene matches: 16. CDR3 length: 15 amino acids. The CDR3 sequence is CATTPWTGAIGEQYF. The CDR3 region has the DNA TGTGCCACGACACCTTGGACAGGGGCTATCGGCGAGCAGTACTTC.

This clone was detected ten times or more. An end of the junction differs from the germline gene, which may be a read error. The genes are TRBV19 and TRBJ2-1; 8 positions agree with TRBD2. This CDR3 has 15 residues. Germline lookup yields CDR1 LNHDA and CDR2 SQIVND (reference sequence). CDR3 nucleotides: TGTGCCAGTAGTATAGGCAGCGGGAGAGATAATGAGCAGCTCTTC. Translated: CASSIGSGRDNEQLF. Looking up the rest from reference TRBV19 and TRBJ2-1 gives the full variable domain: DGGITQSPKYLFRKEGQNVTLSCEQNLNHDAMYWYRQDPGQGLRLIYYSQIVNDFQKGDIAEGYSVSREKKESFPLTVTSAQKNPTAFYLCASSIGSGRDNEQLFGPGTRLTVL.

This clone came up many times. The chain recombines TRBV3-1 with TRBJ2-3; TRBD1 matches 7 bases. Germline V gene data show CDR1 as LGHDT and CDR2 as YNNKEL (reference sequence). V lost 1 base and J lost 5; bases outside the gene matches: 9. The CDR3 contains 16 residues. This CDR3 reads CASSQVIRDSIDTQYF. DNA for the CDR3: TGTGCCAGCAGCCAAGTAATCCGGGACAGTATAGATACGCAGTATTTT.

This clone is labeled medium-sized. The chain has TRBV6-1 and TRBJ2-7; either TRBD1 or TRBD2 may supply D (5 bases each). The V and J ends lost 11 bases and 7 bases respectively, with 21 bases between them. The V gene's germline CDR1 is MNHNS and CDR2 SASEGT. The CDR3 consists of 13 residues. The CDR3 sequence: CACAGTTPYEQYF. The DNA of the CDR3 is TGTGCCTGCGCCGGGACCACGCCGTATGAGCAGTACTTC.

This clone showed up just a few times. The CDR3 sequence: CASSEPGQALYGYTF. The CDR3 nucleotides read TGTGCCAGCAGTGAACCGGGGCAGGCACTTTATGGCTACACCTTC. This chain uses TRBV6-1 with TRBJ1-2, with D perhaps matching TRBD1 (5 bases). The CDR3 is 15 amino acids. CDR1 and CDR2 (germline): MNHNS, SASEGT. V gave up 2 bases and J gave up 5 bases, with 15 bases separating them.

Notes on this clone: Being one base from a much bigger clone, this may be a read error. The V gene is TRBV6-2 or TRBV6-3, the J gene TRBJ2-5; D gene unclear. The CDR3 consists of 13 residues. Germline CDR1 and CDR2: MNHEY and SVGEGT. The CDR3 DNA reads as TGTGCCAGCAGTTACTCCTACCAGGAGACCCAGTACTTC. Its translation is CASSYSYQETQYF.

This clone was counted many times. This sequence joins TRBV4-1 and TRBJ1-2, with a tentative D call TRBD1 (5 bases). V gave up 1 base and J gave up 4 bases, with 16 bases separating them. CDR3 length: 16 residues. CDR1 and CDR2 from the germline V gene are MGHRA and YSYEKL. The CDR3 is CASSQGHLGTAYGYTF. The CDR3 nucleotides read TGCGCCAGCAGCCAAGGCCACCTCGGGACGGCCTATGGCTACACCTTC.

The rearrangement uses TRBV4-2 and TRBJ2-7; 8 positions agree with TRBD2. The CDR3 is 15 residues long. Germline V lookup: CDR1 LGHNA, CDR2 YNFKEQ. The ends lost 0 bases at V and 4 bases at J; junction bases unmatched: 5. The CDR3 loop is CASSQDMSGGYEQYF. CDR3 in DNA: TGTGCCAGCAGCCAAGATATGTCGGGGGGGTACGAGCAGTACTTC.

The chain carries TRBV12-3 or TRBV12-4 and TRBJ1-6; D is ambiguous. CDR3 size: 16 residues. The V end lost 2 bases, the J end lost 6 bases, and 14 bases lay between the germline ends. In DNA form, the CDR3 reads TGTGCCAGCAGTTTACGTACATCTACCCGTAATTCACCCCTCCACTTT. This encodes CASSLRTSTRNSPLHF.

This clone was detected ten times or more. This rearrangement joins TRBV14 to TRBJ2-1; the match to TRBD2 covers 7 bases. Germline-derived CDR1 and CDR2 are SGHDN and FVKESK. The CDR3 has 16 amino acids. Unmatched junction bases numbered 15, after V lost 1 base and J lost 12 bases. The CDR3 nucleotides read TGTGCCAGCAGCCAAGGAACTGGGGCGGGAGTAAGGGGGCAGTTCTTC. Translating gives CASSQGTGAGVRGQFF.

The genes are TRBV13 and TRBJ1-6; a weak D match, TRBD1 (6 bases). The CDR3 runs 15 residues. From germline, CDR1 is PRHDT and CDR2 FYEKMQ (reference sequence). V lost 6 bases and J lost 12, with 21 bases in between. CDR3 sequence (DNA): TGTGCCAGCAGACTTACCGGGACATCCTCAGGACCCCTCCACTTT. The encoded protein is CASRLTGTSSGPLHF.

V gene TRBV5-6 combines with J gene TRBJ1-1, with unresolved D. The V end was cut by 1 base, the J end by 0 bases, with 7 bases between. CDR1 and CDR2 (germline): SGHDT, YYEEEE. The CDR3 covers 14 residues. CDR3 nucleotide sequence: TGTGCCAGCAGCTTGCAGGACTTGAACACTGAAGCTTTCTTT. This gives the protein CASSLQDLNTEAFF.

This clone was picked up many times. The gene calls are TRBV7-9 and TRBJ1-4; 7 nucleotides line up with TRBD1. V was pared by 5 bases and J by 2 bases, with 2 bases of the junction left unmatched. Germline V lookup: CDR1 SEHNR, CDR2 FQNEAQ (reference sequence). There are 14 residues in the CDR3. For the CDR3, the DNA is TGTGCCAGCAGCCCGGGACAGACTAATGAAAAACTGTTTTTT. Translated, it gives CASSPGQTNEKLFF.

This clone was detected many times. Within the sample, other DNA sequences also encode this same CDR3. The chain couples TRBV28 to TRBJ1-1; 10 nucleotides line up with TRBD1. This CDR3 is 16 amino acids long. Germline lookup yields CDR1 MDHEN and CDR2 SYDVKM. With V trimmed by 2 bases and J by 3 bases, 6 bases remained unmatched. The CDR3 bases are TGTGCCAGCAGTTTAGAGGGACAGGGGTGGGACACTGAAGCTTTCTTT. Its protein is CASSLEGQGWDTEAFF.

The genes are TRBV7-2 and TRBJ1-3; tentatively, D is TRBD1 (6 bases). The CDR3 has 14 residues. CDR1 and CDR2 from the germline V gene are SGHTA and FQGNSA. V gave up 6 bases and J gave up 2 bases, with 11 bases separating them. The CDR3 coding sequence is TGTGCCAGCAGAACAGGGATAACTGGAAACACCATATATTTT. It is translated as CASRTGITGNTIYF.

This clone occurred many times. V is TRBV24-1 and J is TRBJ2-3, with a possible D match to TRBD1 (5 bases). The CDR3 totals 13 residues. V was trimmed by 1 base and J by 9 bases, leaving 10 bases between them. Germline assignment: CDR1 KGHDR and CDR2 SFDVKD. CDR3 bases: TGTGCCACCAGTGATTTAGGACACGGGACGCAGTATTTT. Its translation: CATSDLGHGTQYF.